The rows below give T cell receptor beta chains drawn from one sample of a study of cytomegalovirus exposure and HLA in healthy donors. Measured with immunoSEQ multiplex PCR; TCRdb has only the in-frame clones, and not every one. The sample lists over 150,000 clones; around 80% were seen once. Sequenced material: PBMCs. These receptors all come from a woman between 50 and 59 years old in good health and CMV-seropositive. The CDR3 runs from the conserved cysteine through the conserved F or W. A D gene is named only where the DNA matches it firmly. Where a row states a size, it is once, few, many or the class of an expanded clone; other rows omit it.

V gene,D gene,J gene,clone size,CDR3 protein,CDR3 DNA
TRBV9,NA,TRBJ1-4,NA,CASSVAQGFEKLFF,TGTGCCAGCAGCGTAGCACAGGGCTTTGAAAAACTGTTTTTT
TRBV7-2,TRBD2,TRBJ2-1,NA,CASSAPGLATDEQFF,TGTGCCAGCAGCGCCCCGGGACTAGCAACCGATGAGCAGTTCTTC
TRBV19,NA,TRBJ1-5,few,CASSQDSSYQPQHF,TGTGCCAGTAGCCAGGACTCCAGCTATCAGCCCCAGCATTTT
TRBV7-9,NA,TRBJ1-3,NA,CASSRDSSRGNTIYF,TGTGCCAGCAGCCGCGACTCATCCCGGGGAAACACCATATATTTT
TRBV12-5,NA,TRBJ2-2,NA,CASGSSWGSQGTGELFF,TGTGCTAGTGGTTCGTCTTGGGGGAGTCAGGGGACCGGGGAGCTGTTTTTT
TRBV7-2,NA,TRBJ1-6,NA,CASSLQVGGTGNSPLHF,TGTGCCAGCAGCTTACAAGTGGGCGGGACGGGTAATTCACCCCTCCACTTT
TRBV5-1,TRBD1,TRBJ1-2,NA,CASRHGLGGGDGYTF,TGCGCCAGCAGACACGGTCTAGGAGGGGGCGATGGCTACACCTTC
TRBV5-5,TRBD1,TRBJ2-7,NA,CASSFAGTGQYEQYF,TGTGCCAGCAGCTTCGCCGGGACAGGCCAATACGAGCAGTACTTC
TRBV7-9,TRBD2,TRBJ2-1,NA,CASSLILAGGGSYNEQFF,TGTGCCAGCAGCTTAATTTTAGCGGGGGGCGGTTCCTACAATGAGCAGTTCTTC
TRBV30,NA,TRBJ2-6,NA,CAWSVGFAGSGANVLTF,TGTGCCTGGAGTGTTGGGTTTGCAGGCTCTGGGGCCAACGTCCTGACTTTC
TRBV10-3,TRBD1,TRBJ2-3,NA,CAISRGQSTDTQYF,TGTGCCATCTCTAGGGGACAGAGCACAGATACGCAGTATTTT
TRBV9,TRBD1,TRBJ1-1,NA,CASSVGRGLITEAFF,TGTGCCAGCAGCGTAGGCAGGGGGCTGATCACTGAAGCTTTCTTT
TRBV5-1,NA,TRBJ1-2,NA,CASSLGPSNYGYTF,TGCGCCAGCAGCTTGGGGCCATCTAACTATGGCTACACCTTC
TRBV29-1,NA,TRBJ1-1,NA,CSVRENTEAFF,TGCAGCGTTCGGGAGAACACTGAAGCTTTCTTT
TRBV6-1,TRBD1,TRBJ2-3,NA,CASSEIGTGNTDTQYF,TGTGCCAGCAGTGAAATAGGGACAGGTAACACAGATACGCAGTATTTT
TRBV7-8,TRBD1,TRBJ1-2,NA,CASSSQGARGYTF,TGTGCCAGCAGCTCACAGGGGGCGCGTGGCTACACCTTC
TRBV11-2,NA,TRBJ2-7,NA,CASSLGLTWGQPYEQYF,TGTGCCAGCAGCCTGGGACTAACCTGGGGGCAACCTTACGAGCAGTACTTC
TRBV2,NA,TRBJ2-5,NA,CASISGQETQYF,TGTGCCAGCATATCGGGGCAAGAGACCCAGTACTTC
TRBV2,NA,TRBJ1-2,NA,CASKEGKIDGYTF,TGTGCCAGCAAGGAGGGGAAGATAGATGGCTACACCTTC
TRBV6-1,NA,TRBJ2-5,NA,CASRVGPGRETQYF,TGTGCCAGCAGAGTTGGGCCCGGCCGAGAGACCCAGTACTTC
TRBV27,TRBD1,TRBJ2-1,NA,CASSLGSGQGYNEQFF,TGTGCCAGCAGTTTAGGTTCGGGACAGGGTTACAATGAGCAGTTCTTC
TRBV4-1,TRBD1,TRBJ2-3,NA,CASSQEDRGADTQYF,TGCGCCAGCAGCCAAGAGGACAGGGGAGCAGATACGCAGTATTTT
TRBV7-9,NA,TRBJ2-2,NA,CSSSQWGEGELFF,TGTTCCAGCAGCCAGTGGGGGGAAGGGGAGCTGTTTTTT
TRBV27,TRBD1,TRBJ1-3,NA,CASQYRGQTGNTIYF,TGTGCCAGCCAGTACAGGGGGCAAACTGGAAACACCATATATTTT
TRBV5-1,NA,TRBJ1-4,NA,CASSKYSGVGNEKLFF,TGCGCCAGCAGCAAGTATTCGGGAGTTGGGAATGAAAAACTGTTTTTT
TRBV7-2,TRBD2,TRBJ2-7,NA,CASSLEASGSYEQYF,TGTGCCAGCAGCTTAGAGGCTAGCGGTTCCTACGAGCAGTACTTC
TRBV30,TRBD1,TRBJ1-2,NA,CAWSTGAYYGYTF,TGTGCCTGGAGTACAGGGGCCTACTATGGCTACACCTTC
TRBV7-9,TRBD2,TRBJ2-1,NA,CSSSLILAGGGSYNEQFF,TGTTCCAGCAGCTTAATTTTAGCGGGGGGCGGTTCCTACAATGAGCAGTTCTTC
TRBV28,TRBD2,TRBJ2-3,NA,CASSSPAWSSGRTDTQYF,TGTGCCAGCAGTTCACCGGCATGGAGTAGCGGGAGAACAGATACGCAGTATTTT
TRBV18,NA,TRBJ2-1,NA,CASSPRRGSYNEQFF,TGTGCCAGCTCACCACGGAGGGGCTCCTACAATGAGCAGTTCTTC
TRBV4-1,NA,TRBJ1-6,NA,CASSQGQVGSPLHF,TGCGCCAGCAGCCAAGGACAGGTTGGTTCACCCCTCCACTTT
TRBV19,NA,TRBJ1-2,NA,CASSSYRVGYTF,TGTGCCAGTAGTTCGTACAGGGTTGGCTACACCTTC
TRBV10-3,NA,TRBJ1-2,few,CAISEAQSYGYTF,TGTGCCATCAGTGAGGCACAGAGCTATGGCTACACCTTC
TRBV14,NA,TRBJ1-1,NA,CASSQGGPRAFF,TGTGCCAGCAGCCAAGGGGGGCCCCGAGCTTTCTTT
TRBV7-2,TRBD2,TRBJ2-3,NA,CASSWGAGVGTDTQYF,TGTGCCAGCAGCTGGGGCGCGGGGGTCGGGACAGATACGCAGTATTTT
TRBV7-2,NA,TRBJ2-7,NA,CASSAWRDQEQYF,TGTGCCAGCAGCGCGTGGCGGGATCAAGAGCAGTACTTC
TRBV7-9,TRBD1,TRBJ2-2,few,CASSSRQGTNTGELFF,TGTGCCAGCAGCTCCAGACAGGGAACGAACACCGGGGAGCTGTTTTTT
TRBV19,NA,TRBJ2-7,few,CASSMSGRERDEQYF,TGTGCCAGTAGTATGTCTGGCAGGGAACGCGACGAGCAGTACTTC
TRBV20-1,NA,TRBJ1-2,NA,CSARANYGYTF,TGCAGTGCTAGGGCCAACTATGGCTACACCTTC
TRBV30,NA,TRBJ2-5,NA,CAWSVSGETQYF,TGTGCCTGGAGTGTGTCGGGAGAGACCCAGTACTTC
TRBV19,NA,TRBJ1-4,NA,CASSRRDGKLFF,TGTGCCAGTAGTCGCCGGGATGGAAAACTGTTTTTT
TRBV28,TRBD1,TRBJ2-7,few,CASSVNPTGGYEQYF,TGTGCCAGCAGTGTTAACCCGACAGGGGGCTACGAGCAGTACTTC